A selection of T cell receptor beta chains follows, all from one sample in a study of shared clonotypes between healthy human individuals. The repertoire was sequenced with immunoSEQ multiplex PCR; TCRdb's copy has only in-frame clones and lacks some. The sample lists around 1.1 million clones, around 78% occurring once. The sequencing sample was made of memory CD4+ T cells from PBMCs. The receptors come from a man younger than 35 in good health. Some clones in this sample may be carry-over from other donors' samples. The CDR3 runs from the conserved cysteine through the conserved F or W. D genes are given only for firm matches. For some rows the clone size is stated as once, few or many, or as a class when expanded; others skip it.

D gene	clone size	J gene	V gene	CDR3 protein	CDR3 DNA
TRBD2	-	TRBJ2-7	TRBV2	CASSPGGAKYEQYF	TGTGCCAGCAGTCCCGGGGGGGCCAAGTACGAGCAGTACTTC
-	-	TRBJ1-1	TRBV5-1	CASSRVRGAEAFF	TGCGCCAGCAGTCGGGTCCGAGGGGCTGAAGCTTTCTTT
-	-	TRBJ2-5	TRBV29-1	CSVGTAPQETQYF	TGCAGCGTTGGGACCGCGCCCCAAGAGACCCAGTACTTC
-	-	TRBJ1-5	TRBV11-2	CASSQGANQPQHF	TGTGCCAGCAGCCAGGGAGCTAATCAGCCCCAGCATTTT
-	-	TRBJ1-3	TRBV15	CATSRDSGSGNTIYF	TGTGCCACCAGCAGAGATTCAGGCTCTGGAAACACCATATATTTT
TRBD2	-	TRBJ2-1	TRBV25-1	CASSDHSGRGSNEQFF	TGTGCCAGCAGTGACCATAGCGGGAGGGGAAGCAATGAGCAGTTCTTC
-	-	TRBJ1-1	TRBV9	CASSVGIRGTMNTEAFF	TGTGCCAGCAGCGTAGGTATTCGCGGGACTATGAACACTGAAGCTTTCTTT
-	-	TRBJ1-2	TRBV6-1	CASSEADLSYGYTF	TGTGCCAGCAGTGAAGCGGACCTGAGCTATGGCTACACCTTC
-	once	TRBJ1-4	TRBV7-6	CASSSTDRTDFNEKLFF	TGTGCCAGCAGCTCGACCGATCGGACGGATTTTAATGAAAAACTGTTTTTT
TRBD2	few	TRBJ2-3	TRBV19	CASCSGRVSSDTQYF	TGTGCCAGCTGTAGCGGGAGGGTTTCCTCAGATACGCAGTATTTT
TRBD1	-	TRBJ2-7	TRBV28	CASSSASTGRYEQYF	TGTGCCAGCAGTTCTGCCTCGACAGGGCGATACGAGCAGTACTTC
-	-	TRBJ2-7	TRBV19	CASSTTGPGEQYF	TGTGCCAGTAGTACCACAGGTCCCGGGGAGCAGTACTTC
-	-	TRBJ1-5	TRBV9	CASSLNWKKDQPQHF	TGTGCCAGCAGCTTAAATTGGAAGAAAGATCAGCCCCAGCATTTT
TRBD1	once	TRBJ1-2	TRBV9	CASSAGGQGGGYTF	TGTGCCAGCAGCGCTGGGGGACAGGGAGGCGGCTACACCTTC
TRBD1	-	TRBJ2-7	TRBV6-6	CASSYLGDRGNEQYF	TGTGCCAGCAGTTACTTGGGGGACAGGGGTAACGAGCAGTACTTC
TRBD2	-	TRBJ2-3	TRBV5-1	CASSFSGSSTDTQYF	TGCGCCAGCAGCTTTAGCGGGTCTAGCACAGATACGCAGTATTTT
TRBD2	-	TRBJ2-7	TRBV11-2	CASSFPLAGSVEQYF	TGTGCCAGCAGCTTTCCCTTAGCGGGATCGGTCGAGCAGTACTTC
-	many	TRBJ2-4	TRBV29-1	CSVEVVDRIQYF	TGCAGCGTTGAAGTCGTAGATCGCATTCAGTACTTC
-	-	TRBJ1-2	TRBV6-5	CASTGPGSYGYTF	TGTGCCAGCACCGGCCCAGGGTCCTATGGCTACACCTTC
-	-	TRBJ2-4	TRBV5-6	CASSLLGDGAKNIQYF	TGTGCCAGCAGCTTGTTAGGGGACGGCGCCAAAAACATTCAGTACTTC
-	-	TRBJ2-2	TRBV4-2	CASSQDNGYNTGELFF	TGTGCCAGCAGCCAAGATAATGGGTACAACACCGGGGAGCTGTTTTTT
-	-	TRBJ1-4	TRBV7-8	CASSIPYGPDPTTNEKLFF	TGTGCCAGCAGTATACCTTACGGGCCTGACCCTACAACTAATGAAAAACTGTTTTTT
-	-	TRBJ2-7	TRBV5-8	CASSLGRETGEQYF	TGTGCCAGCAGCTTGGGCAGGGAGACTGGCGAGCAGTACTTC
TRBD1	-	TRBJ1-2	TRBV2	CASLQNTGGANGYTF	TGTGCCAGCCTTCAAAATACAGGGGGCGCGAATGGCTACACCTTC
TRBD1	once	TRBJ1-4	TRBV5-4	CASSFNRGQGEKLFF	TGTGCCAGCAGTTTTAACAGGGGGCAGGGTGAAAAACTGTTTTTT
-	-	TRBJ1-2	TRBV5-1	CASSFEQGNGYTF	TGCGCCAGCAGCTTCGAGCAGGGGAACGGCTACACCTTC
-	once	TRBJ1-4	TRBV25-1	CASSDRGTNEKLFF	TGTGCCAGCAGTGACAGGGGAACTAATGAAAAACTGTTTTTT
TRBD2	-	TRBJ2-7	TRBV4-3	CASSRQREGPSEQYF	TGCGCCAGCAGCCGCCAGCGGGAGGGTCCCAGCGAGCAGTACTTC
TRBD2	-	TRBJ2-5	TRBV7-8	CAIKTSGETQYF	TGTGCCATCAAGACTAGCGGCGAGACCCAGTACTTC
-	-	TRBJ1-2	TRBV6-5	CASSYVTGFGGYTF	TGTGCCAGCAGTTACGTAACCGGGTTTGGCGGCTACACCTTC
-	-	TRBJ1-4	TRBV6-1	CASSERGAGNEKLFF	TGTGCCAGCAGTGAAAGGGGGGCCGGTAATGAAAAACTGTTTTTT
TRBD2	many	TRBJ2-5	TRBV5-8	CASRHSGSGGLGTQYF	TGTGCCAGCAGGCATAGCGGCTCGGGAGGGCTCGGGACCCAGTACTTC